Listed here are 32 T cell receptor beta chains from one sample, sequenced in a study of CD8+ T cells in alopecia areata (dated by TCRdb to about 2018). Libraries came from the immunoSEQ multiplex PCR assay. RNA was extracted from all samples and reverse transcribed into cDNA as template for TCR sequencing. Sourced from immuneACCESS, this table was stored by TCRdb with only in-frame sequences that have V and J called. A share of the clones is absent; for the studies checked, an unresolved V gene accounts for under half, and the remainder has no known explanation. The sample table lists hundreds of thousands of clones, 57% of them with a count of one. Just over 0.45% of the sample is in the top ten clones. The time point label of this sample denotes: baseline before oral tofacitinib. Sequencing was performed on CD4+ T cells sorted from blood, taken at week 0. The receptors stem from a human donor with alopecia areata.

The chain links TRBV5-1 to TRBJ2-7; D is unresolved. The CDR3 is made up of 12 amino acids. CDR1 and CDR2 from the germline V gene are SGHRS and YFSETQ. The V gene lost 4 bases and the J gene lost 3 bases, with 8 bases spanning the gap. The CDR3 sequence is CASSLNYYEQYF. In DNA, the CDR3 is TGCGCCAGCAGCCTGAACTACTACGAGCAGTACTTC.

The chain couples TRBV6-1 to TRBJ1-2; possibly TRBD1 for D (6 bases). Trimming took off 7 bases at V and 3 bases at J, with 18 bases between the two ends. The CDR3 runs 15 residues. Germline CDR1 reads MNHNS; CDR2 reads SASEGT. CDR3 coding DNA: TGTGCCAGCACTGTAACATGGGGGGCTCACTATGGCTACACCTTC. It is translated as CASTVTWGAHYGYTF.

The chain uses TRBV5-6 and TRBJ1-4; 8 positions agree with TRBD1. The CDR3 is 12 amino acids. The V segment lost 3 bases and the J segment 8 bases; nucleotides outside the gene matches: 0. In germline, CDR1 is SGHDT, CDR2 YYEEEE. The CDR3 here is CASSSGGEKLFF. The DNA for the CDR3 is TGTGCCAGCAGCTCAGGGGGCGAAAAACTGTTTTTT.

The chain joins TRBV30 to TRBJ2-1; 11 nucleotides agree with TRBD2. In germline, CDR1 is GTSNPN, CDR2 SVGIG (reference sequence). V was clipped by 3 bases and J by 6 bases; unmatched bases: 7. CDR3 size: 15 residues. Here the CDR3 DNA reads TGTGCCTGGAGCCTTGGGACTAGCGGATTCAATGAGCAGTTCTTC. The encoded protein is CAWSLGTSGFNEQFF.

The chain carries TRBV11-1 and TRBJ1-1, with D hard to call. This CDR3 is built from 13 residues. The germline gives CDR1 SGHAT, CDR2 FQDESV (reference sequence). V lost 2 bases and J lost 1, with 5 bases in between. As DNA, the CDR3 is TGTGCCAGCAGCTTAATCTCGAACACTGAAGCTTTCTTT. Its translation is CASSLISNTEAFF.

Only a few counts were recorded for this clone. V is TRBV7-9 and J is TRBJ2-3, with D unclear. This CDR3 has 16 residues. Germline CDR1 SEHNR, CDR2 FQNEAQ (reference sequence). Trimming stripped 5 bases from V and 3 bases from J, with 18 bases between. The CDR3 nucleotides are TGTGCCAGCAGCCCACGGACCTACATTAGGACAGATACGCAGTATTTT. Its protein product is CASSPRTYIRTDTQYF.

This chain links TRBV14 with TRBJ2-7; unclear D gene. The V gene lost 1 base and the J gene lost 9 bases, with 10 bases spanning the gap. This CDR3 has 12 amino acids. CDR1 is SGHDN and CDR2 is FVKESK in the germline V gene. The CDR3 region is CASSQVATTQYF. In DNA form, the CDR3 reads TGTGCCAGCAGCCAAGTTGCAACGACGCAGTACTTC.

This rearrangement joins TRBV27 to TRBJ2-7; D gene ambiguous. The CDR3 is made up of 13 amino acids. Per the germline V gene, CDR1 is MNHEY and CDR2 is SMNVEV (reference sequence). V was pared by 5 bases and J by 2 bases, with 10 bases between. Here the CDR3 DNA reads TGTGCCAGCAGTCCCGCACCCACCTACGAGCAGTACTTC. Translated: CASSPAPTYEQYF.

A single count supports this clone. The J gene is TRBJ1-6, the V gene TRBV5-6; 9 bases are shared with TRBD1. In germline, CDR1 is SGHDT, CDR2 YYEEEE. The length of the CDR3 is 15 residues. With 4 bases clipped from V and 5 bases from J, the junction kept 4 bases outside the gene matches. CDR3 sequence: CASSVRDRDNSPLHF. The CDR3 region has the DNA TGTGCCAGCAGCGTGCGGGACAGGGATAATTCACCCCTCCACTTT.

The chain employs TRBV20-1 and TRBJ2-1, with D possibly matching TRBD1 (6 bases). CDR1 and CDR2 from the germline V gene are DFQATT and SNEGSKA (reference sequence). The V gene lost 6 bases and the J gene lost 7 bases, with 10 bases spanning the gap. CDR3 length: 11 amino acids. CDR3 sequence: CSAGRGNEQFF. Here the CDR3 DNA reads TGCAGTGCGGGCAGGGGAAATGAGCAGTTCTTC.

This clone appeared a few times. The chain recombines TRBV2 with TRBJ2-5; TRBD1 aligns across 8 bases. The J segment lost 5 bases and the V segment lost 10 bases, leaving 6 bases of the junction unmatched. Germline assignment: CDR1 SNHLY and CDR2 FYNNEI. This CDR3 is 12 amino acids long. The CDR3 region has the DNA TGTGCCATCGACAGGGGTGGTGAGACCCAGTACTTC. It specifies CAIDRGGETQYF.

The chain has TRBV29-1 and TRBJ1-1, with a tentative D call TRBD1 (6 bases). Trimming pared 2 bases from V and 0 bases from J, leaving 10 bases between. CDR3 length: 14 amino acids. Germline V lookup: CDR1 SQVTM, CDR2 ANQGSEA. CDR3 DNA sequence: TGCAGCGTTGAACGGGGGCTCCTGAACACTGAAGCTTTCTTT. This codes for CSVERGLLNTEAFF.

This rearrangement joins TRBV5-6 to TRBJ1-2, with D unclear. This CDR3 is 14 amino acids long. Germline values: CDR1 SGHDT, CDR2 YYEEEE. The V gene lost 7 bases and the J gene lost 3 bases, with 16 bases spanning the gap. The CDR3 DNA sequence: TGTGCCAGCGCACACCAGGCACGGGACTATGGCTACACCTTC. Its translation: CASAHQARDYGYTF.

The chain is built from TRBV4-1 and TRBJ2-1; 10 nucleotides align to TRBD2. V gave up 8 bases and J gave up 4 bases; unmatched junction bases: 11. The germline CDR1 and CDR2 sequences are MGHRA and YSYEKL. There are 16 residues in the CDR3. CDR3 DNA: TGCGCCAGCCGCCGGAGGACTAGCGGAGATTACAATGAGCAGTTCTTC. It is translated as CASRRRTSGDYNEQFF.

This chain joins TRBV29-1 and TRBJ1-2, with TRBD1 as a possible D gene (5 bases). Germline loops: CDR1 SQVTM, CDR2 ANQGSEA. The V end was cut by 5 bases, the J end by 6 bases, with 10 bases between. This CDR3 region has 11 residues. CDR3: CSVLWGNGYTF. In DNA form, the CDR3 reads TGCAGCGTTTTATGGGGCAATGGCTACACCTTC.

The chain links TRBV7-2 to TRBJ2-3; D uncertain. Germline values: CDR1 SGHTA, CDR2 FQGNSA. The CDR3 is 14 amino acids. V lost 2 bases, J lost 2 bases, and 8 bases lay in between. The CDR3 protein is CASSLNLVTDTQYF. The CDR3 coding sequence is TGTGCCAGCAGCTTAAATCTAGTCACAGATACGCAGTATTTT. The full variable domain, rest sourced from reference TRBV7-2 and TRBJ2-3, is GAGVSQSPSNKVTEKGKDVELRCDPISGHTALYWYRQSLGQGLEFLIYFQGNSAPDKSGLPSDRFSAERTGGSVSTLTIQRTQQEDSAVYLCASSLNLVTDTQYFGPGTRLTVL.

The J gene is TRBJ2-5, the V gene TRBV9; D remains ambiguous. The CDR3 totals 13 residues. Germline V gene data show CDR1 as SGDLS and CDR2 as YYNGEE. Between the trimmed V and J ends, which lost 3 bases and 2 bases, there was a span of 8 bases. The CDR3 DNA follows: TGTGCCAGCAGCGCGACTGATCAAGAGACCCAGTACTTC. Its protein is CASSATDQETQYF.

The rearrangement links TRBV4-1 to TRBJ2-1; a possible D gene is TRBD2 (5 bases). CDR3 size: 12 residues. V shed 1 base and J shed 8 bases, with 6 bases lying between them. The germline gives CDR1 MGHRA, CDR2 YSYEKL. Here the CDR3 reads CASSQVRDEQFF. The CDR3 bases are TGCGCCAGCAGCCAAGTGAGGGATGAGCAGTTCTTC.

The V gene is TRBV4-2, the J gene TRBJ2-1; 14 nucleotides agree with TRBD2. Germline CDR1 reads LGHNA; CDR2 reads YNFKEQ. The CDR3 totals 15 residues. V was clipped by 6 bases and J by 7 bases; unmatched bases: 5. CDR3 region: CASRGLAGDGNEQFF. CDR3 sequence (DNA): TGTGCCAGCAGGGGACTAGCGGGAGATGGGAATGAGCAGTTCTTC.

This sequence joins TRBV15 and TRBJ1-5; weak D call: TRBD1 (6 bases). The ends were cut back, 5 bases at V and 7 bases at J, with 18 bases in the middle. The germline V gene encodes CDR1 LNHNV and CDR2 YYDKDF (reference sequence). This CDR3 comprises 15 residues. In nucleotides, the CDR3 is TGTGCCACCAGCCCCCGGGGGCAGGGTATACAGCCCCAGCATTTT. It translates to CATSPRGQGIQPQHF.

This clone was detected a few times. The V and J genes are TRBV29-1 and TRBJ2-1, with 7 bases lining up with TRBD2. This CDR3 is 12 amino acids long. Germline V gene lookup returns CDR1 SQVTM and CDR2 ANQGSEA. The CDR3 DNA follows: TGCGGGGGGGTCCTGGTGCACAATGAGCAGTTCTTC. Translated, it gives CGGVLVHNEQFF.

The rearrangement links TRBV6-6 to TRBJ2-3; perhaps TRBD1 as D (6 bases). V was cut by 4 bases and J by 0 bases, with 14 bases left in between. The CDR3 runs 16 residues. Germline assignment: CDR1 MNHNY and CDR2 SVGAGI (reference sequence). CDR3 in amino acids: CASSSFPGHSTDTQYF. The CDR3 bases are TGTGCCAGCAGTTCGTTTCCGGGACACAGCACAGATACGCAGTATTTT.

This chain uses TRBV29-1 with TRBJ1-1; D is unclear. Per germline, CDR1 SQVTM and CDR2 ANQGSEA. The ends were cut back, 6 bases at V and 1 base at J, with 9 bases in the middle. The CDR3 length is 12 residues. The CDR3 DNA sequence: TGCAGCGTCAGAGACTGGAACACTGAAGCTTTCTTT. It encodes CSVRDWNTEAFF.

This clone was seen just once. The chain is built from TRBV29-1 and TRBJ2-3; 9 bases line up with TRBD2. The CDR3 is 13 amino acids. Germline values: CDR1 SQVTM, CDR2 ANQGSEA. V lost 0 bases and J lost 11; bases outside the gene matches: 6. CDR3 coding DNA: TGCAGCGTTGAAGAAACCCTTAGCGGGGGGCAGTATTTT. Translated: CSVEETLSGGQYF.

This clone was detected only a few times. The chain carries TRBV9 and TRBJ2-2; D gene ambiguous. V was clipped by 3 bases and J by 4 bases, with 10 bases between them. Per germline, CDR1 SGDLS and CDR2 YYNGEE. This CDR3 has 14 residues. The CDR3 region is CASSARLSTGELFF. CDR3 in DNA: TGTGCCAGCAGCGCACGACTGAGCACCGGGGAGCTGTTTTTT. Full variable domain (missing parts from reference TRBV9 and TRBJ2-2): DSGVTQTPKHLITATGQRVTLRCSPRSGDLSVYWYQQSLDQGLQFLIQYYNGEERAKGNILERFSAQQFPDLHSELNLSSLELGDSALYFCASSARLSTGELFFGEGSRLTVL.

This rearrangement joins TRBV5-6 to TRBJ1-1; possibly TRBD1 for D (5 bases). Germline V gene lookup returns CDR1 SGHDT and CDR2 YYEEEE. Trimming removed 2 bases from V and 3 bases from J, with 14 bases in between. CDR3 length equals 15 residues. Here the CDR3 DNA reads TGTGCCAGCAGCTTAGGAGGGGTCAGGGACACTGAAGCTTTCTTT. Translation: CASSLGGVRDTEAFF.

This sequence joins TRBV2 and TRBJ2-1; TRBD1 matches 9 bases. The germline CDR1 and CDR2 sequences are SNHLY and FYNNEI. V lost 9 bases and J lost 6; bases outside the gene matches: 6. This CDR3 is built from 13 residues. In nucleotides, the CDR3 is TGTGCCAGTAGGACAGGGGAGGGCAATGAGCAGTTCTTC. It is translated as CASRTGEGNEQFF.

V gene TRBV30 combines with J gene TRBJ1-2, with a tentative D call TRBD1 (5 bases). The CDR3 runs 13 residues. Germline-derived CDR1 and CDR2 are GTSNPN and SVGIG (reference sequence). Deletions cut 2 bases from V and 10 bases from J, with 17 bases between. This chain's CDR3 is CAWSSAGIMYYTF. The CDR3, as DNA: TGTGCCTGGAGTTCGGCAGGGATCATGTACTACACCTTC.

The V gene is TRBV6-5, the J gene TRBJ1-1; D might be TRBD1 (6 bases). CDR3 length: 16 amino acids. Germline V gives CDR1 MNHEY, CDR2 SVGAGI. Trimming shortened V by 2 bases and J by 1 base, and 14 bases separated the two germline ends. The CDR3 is CASSYGGGLQNTEAFF. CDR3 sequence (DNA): TGTGCCAGCAGTTACGGGGGGGGCCTGCAGAACACTGAAGCTTTCTTT.

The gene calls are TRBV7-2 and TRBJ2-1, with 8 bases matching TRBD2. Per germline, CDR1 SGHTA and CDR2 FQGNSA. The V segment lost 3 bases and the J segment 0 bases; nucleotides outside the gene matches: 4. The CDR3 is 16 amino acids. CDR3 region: CASSFSGAGSYNEQFF. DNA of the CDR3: TGTGCCAGCAGCTTTAGCGGGGCAGGCTCCTACAATGAGCAGTTCTTC. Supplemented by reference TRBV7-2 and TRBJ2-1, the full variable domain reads GAGVSQSPSNKVTEKGKDVELRCDPISGHTALYWYRQSLGQGLEFLIYFQGNSAPDKSGLPSDRFSAERTGGSVSTLTIQRTQQEDSAVYLCASSFSGAGSYNEQFFGPGTRLTVL.

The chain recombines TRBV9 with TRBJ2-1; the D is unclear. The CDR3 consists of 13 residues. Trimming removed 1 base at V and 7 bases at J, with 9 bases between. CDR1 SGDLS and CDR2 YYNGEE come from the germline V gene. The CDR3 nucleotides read TGTGCCAGCAGCGTATCAGCCGGGAATGAGCAGTTCTTC. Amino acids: CASSVSAGNEQFF.

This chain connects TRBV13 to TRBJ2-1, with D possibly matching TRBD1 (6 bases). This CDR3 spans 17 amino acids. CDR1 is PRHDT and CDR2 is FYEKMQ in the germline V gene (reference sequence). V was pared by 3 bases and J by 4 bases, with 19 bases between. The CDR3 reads CASSFLRGMGAYNEQFF. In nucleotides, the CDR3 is TGTGCCAGCAGCTTCCTGAGAGGGATGGGGGCTTACAATGAGCAGTTCTTC. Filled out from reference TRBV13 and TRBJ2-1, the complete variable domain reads AAGVIQSPRHLIKEKRETATLKCYPIPRHDTVYWYQQGPGQDPQFLISFYEKMQSDKGSIPDRFSAQQFSDYHSELNMSSLELGDSALYFCASSFLRGMGAYNEQFFGPGTRLTVL.